Included here is one T cell receptor beta chain sequence, with context. What it binds is not known. The CDR3 is 17 amino acids. With 3 bases clipped from V and 3 bases from J, the junction kept 9 bases outside the gene matches. CDR1 is SGHTA, CDR2 FQGNSA, per germline. TCRdb ran MiXCR on the reads and lists one entry per CDR3 protein. The data contain roughly 100,000 distinct CDR3 sequences, 42% of them singletons. The data derive from a study of T cell repertoires in cytomegalovirus infection. Sequenced material: CD8+ T cells from cultured PBMCs, taken from culture after CMV antigen stimulation. The receptor was isolated from a human donor in good health (CMV status not recorded). Some clones in this sample may be carry-over from other donors' samples. V usage is TRBV7-2 and J usage is TRBJ1-5, with 9 bases lining up with TRBD1. CDR3 in DNA: TGTGCCAGCAGCTTGAAGTCCGGGACAGGGTACAATCAGCCCCAGCATTTT. Translating gives CASSLKSGTGYNQPQHF.